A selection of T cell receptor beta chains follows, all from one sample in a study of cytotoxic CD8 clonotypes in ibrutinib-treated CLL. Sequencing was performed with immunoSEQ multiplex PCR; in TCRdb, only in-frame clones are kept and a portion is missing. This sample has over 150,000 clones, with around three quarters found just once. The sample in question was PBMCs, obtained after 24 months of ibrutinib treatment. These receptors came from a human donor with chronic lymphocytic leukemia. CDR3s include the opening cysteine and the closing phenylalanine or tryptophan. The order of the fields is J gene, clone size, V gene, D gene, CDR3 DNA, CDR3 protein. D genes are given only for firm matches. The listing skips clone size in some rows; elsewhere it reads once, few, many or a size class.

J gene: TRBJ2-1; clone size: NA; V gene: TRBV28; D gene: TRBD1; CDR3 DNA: TGTGCCAGCGAAATCGGACAGGGAGTGTACACTGAGCAGTTCTTC; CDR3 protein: CASEIGQGVYTEQFF
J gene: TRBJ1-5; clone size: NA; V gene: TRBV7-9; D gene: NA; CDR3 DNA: TGTGCCAGCAGCGTACCCAATCAGCCCCAGCATTTT; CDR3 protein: CASSVPNQPQHF
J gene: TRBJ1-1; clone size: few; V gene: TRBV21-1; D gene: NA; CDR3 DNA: TGTGCCAGCAGCAAAGAAGGGACAGGGGCTGGCACTGAAGCTTTCTTT; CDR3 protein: CASSKEGTGAGTEAFF
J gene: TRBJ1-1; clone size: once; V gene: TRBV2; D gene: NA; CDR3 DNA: TGTGCCAGCAGTGATAACAGTTTGAACACTGAAGCTTTCTTT; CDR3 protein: CASSDNSLNTEAFF
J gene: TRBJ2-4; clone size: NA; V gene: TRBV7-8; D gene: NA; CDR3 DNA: TGTGCCAGCAGTCCGAGACCCGGCAAAAACATTCAGTACTTC; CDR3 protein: CASSPRPGKNIQYF
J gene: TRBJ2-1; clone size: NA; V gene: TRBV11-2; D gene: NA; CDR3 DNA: TGTGCCAGCAGCTTAGATCAAGGGGGGTCCTACAATGAGCAGTTCTTC; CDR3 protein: CASSLDQGGSYNEQFF
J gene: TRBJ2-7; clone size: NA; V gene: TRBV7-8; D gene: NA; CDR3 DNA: TGTGCCAGCAGCGACGGGGCGGGCTCCTACGAGCAGTACTTC; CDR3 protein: CASSDGAGSYEQYF
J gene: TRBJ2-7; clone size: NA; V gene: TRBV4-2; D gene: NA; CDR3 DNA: TGTGCCAGCAGCCAAGATCGTACCGACATGTTTCGGCAGTACTTC; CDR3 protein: CASSQDRTDMFRQYF
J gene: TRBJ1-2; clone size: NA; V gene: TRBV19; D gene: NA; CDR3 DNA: TGTGCCAGTAGTATAGCAGCGAGGGGCTACACCTTC; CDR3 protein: CASSIAARGYTF
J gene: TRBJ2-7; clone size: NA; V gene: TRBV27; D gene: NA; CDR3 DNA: TGTGCCAGCAGCCCCTACAGGGGACTCTGGCAGTACTTC; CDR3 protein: CASSPYRGLWQYF
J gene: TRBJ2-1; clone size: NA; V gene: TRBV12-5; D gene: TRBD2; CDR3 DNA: TGTGCTAGTGGTTTAATCGGACTAGGTTTGAATGAGCAGTTCTTC; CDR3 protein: CASGLIGLGLNEQFF
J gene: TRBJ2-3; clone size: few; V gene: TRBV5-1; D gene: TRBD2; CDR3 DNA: TGCGCCAGCAGCTTGGGGCTAGCGGGAGGCTACACAGATACGCAGTATTTT; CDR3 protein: CASSLGLAGGYTDTQYF
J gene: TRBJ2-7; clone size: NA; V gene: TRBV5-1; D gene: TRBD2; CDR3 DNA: TGCGCCAGCAGCGGAGCGGGACTAGCCGTCGAGCAGTACTTC; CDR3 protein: CASSGAGLAVEQYF
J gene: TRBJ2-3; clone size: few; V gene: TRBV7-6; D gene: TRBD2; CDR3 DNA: TGTGCCAGCAGCTTAGGCGGGAGTTTTACAGATACGCAGTATTTT; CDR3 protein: CASSLGGSFTDTQYF
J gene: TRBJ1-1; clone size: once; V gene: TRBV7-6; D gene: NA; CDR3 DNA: TGTGCCAGCAGCTTAGCTTGGGGCGAAGCTTTCTTT; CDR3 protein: CASSLAWGEAFF
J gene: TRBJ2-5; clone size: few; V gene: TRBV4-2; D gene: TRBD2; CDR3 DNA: TGTGCCAGCGGTTCCGGGACTAGCGGGAGGGCCGGAGAGACCCAGTACTTC; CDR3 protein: CASGSGTSGRAGETQYF
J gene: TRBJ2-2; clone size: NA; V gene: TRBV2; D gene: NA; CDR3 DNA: TGTGCCAGCAGTTCCGGTCTCACCGGGGAGCTGTTTTTT; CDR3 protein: CASSSGLTGELFF
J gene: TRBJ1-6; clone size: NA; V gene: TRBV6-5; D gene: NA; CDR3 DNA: TGTGCCAGCAGTGACCGATGGACGAATTCACCCCTCCACTTT; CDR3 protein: CASSDRWTNSPLHF
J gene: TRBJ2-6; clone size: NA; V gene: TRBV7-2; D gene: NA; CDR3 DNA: TGTGCCAGCAGCTTCTTGGCTGGGGGCGCTGGGGCCAACGTCCTGACTTTC; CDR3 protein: CASSFLAGGAGANVLTF